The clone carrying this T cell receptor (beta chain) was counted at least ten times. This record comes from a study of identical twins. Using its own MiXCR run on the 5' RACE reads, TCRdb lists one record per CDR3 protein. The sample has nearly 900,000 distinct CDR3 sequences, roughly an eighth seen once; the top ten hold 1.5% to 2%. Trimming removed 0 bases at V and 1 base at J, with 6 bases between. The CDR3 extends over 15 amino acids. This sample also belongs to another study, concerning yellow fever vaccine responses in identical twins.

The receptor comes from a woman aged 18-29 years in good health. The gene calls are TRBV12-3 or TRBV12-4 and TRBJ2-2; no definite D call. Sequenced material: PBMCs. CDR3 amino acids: CASSLAAGNTGELFF. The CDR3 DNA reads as TGTGCCAGCAGTTTAGCGGCCGGGAACACCGGGGAGCTGTTTTTT.